Below, 23 T cell receptor beta chains from the same sample are listed, as sequenced in a study of OX40 agonist ivuxolimab in advanced cancers. Produced via immunoSEQ multiplex PCR; TCRdb's table is partial and in-frame only. The repertoire consists of 60,000 to 75,000 clones, with roughly 88% occurring once and the leading ten covering about 0.9%. The sample in question was CD4+ or CD8+ T cells sorted from blood, obtained in a trial of the OX40 agonist ivuxolimab. The receptors were sampled from an adult with an advanced solid tumor such as melanoma, head and neck, liver or kidney cancer.

The chain carries TRBV10-3 and TRBJ2-7; TRBD1 aligns across 7 bases. The ends lost 6 bases at V and 0 bases at J; junction bases unmatched: 8. The CDR3 runs to 15 residues. Germline V gives CDR1 ENHRY, CDR2 SYGVKD. Here the CDR3 reads CAISAGQVSSYEQYF. The CDR3 DNA sequence: TGTGCCATCAGCGCAGGACAGGTCAGCTCCTACGAGCAGTACTTC.

This rearrangement joins TRBV28 to TRBJ1-2; a weak D match, TRBD1 (6 bases). Germline-derived CDR1 and CDR2 are MDHEN and SYDVKM. Trimming removed 2 bases from V and 2 bases from J, with 12 bases in between. The CDR3 runs to 15 residues. This chain's CDR3 is CASSLGSGENYGYTF. DNA for the CDR3: TGTGCCAGCAGTTTAGGTTCAGGGGAGAACTATGGCTACACCTTC.

The J gene is TRBJ2-5, the V gene TRBV29-1; no firm D call. The CDR3 contains 12 residues. CDR1 SQVTM and CDR2 ANQGSEA come from the germline V gene. Trimming took off 6 bases at V and 5 bases at J, with 13 bases between the two ends. CDR3 sequence reads: CSVVGQTETQYF. CDR3 coding DNA: TGCAGCGTAGTCGGGCAAACGGAGACCCAGTACTTC.

CDR3 nucleotides: TGTGCCACCAGCAGAAATCGACCCGGGACAGGGTGGACCGGGGAGCTGTTTTTT. It yields the protein CATSRNRPGTGWTGELFF. This sequence joins TRBV15 and TRBJ2-2, with 9 bases lining up with TRBD1. V shed 2 bases, J shed 5 bases, and the junction held 12 bases outside the gene matches. The V gene's germline CDR1 is LNHNV and CDR2 YYDKDF (reference sequence). The CDR3 is 18 residues long.

This clone has only one observation. The chain joins TRBV29-1 to TRBJ2-1; TRBD2 matches at 8 bases. The CDR3 has 15 residues. The germline CDR1 and CDR2 sequences are SQVTM and ANQGSEA. V lost 3 bases and J lost 4; bases outside the gene matches: 8. The DNA of the CDR3 is TGCAGCGTTGATTACCGGGCGGGAGGATACAATGAGCAGTTCTTC. Its translation is CSVDYRAGGYNEQFF.

This clone was found a few times. The chain carries TRBV30 and TRBJ1-2; 7 bases agree with TRBD1. This CDR3 comprises 13 residues. Germline CDR1 reads GTSNPN; CDR2 reads SVGIG (reference sequence). V trimming: 3 bases; J trimming: 8 bases; junction bases outside the gene matches: 9. The CDR3 is CAWSPGTDVGYTF. The CDR3 nucleotides read TGTGCCTGGAGCCCCGGGACAGATGTCGGCTACACCTTC. The variable domain in full, with the rest retrieved from reference TRBV30 and TRBJ1-2, is SQTIHQWPATLVQPVGSPLSLECTVEGTSNPNLYWYRQAAGRGLQLLFYSVGIGQISSEVPQNLSASRPQDRQFILSSKKLLLSDSGFYLCAWSPGTDVGYTFGSGTRLTVV.

The chain carries TRBV6-5 and TRBJ2-7; D is perhaps TRBD2 (5 bases). CDR1 is MNHEY, CDR2 SVGAGI, per germline. V was shortened by 2 bases and J by 1 base, with 9 bases between the two germline ends. The CDR3 is 14 residues long. CDR3 sequence reads: CASSYLAGSYEQYF. Here the CDR3 DNA reads TGTGCCAGCAGTTACCTAGCCGGATCCTACGAGCAGTACTTC.

This chain connects TRBV19 to TRBJ1-5, with TRBD1 matching 11 bases. Germline CDR1 is LNHDA and CDR2 is SQIVND (reference sequence). J gave up 5 bases and V 1 base, and 4 bases lay outside the gene matches. The CDR3 spans 16 residues. The CDR3 region is CASSIGGTGGYQPQHF. The CDR3 DNA is TGTGCCAGTAGTATAGGAGGGACAGGGGGTTATCAGCCCCAGCATTTT.

The rearrangement links TRBV28 to TRBJ1-4; D unclear. V lost 2 bases and J 5 bases, leaving 12 bases between the germline ends. Germline CDR1 MDHEN, CDR2 SYDVKM. The CDR3 spans 15 residues. The CDR3 region has the DNA TGTGCCAGCAGTTTAGTTGCTGGCAGGAATGAAAAACTGTTTTTT. Translated, it gives CASSLVAGRNEKLFF.

The chain employs TRBV18 and TRBJ2-2, with no clear D. The CDR3 totals 17 residues. Germline V gives CDR1 KGHSH, CDR2 LQKENI. Deletions cut 2 bases from V and 4 bases from J, with 17 bases between. CDR3 sequence: CASSPVTRHSGTGELFF. CDR3 in DNA: TGTGCCAGCTCACCAGTAACCAGGCACTCCGGCACCGGGGAGCTGTTTTTT.

This clone was seen a few times. The rearrangement links TRBV9 to TRBJ2-5, with D perhaps matching TRBD1 (6 bases). The germline CDR1 and CDR2 sequences are SGDLS and YYNGEE. CDR3 length: 15 amino acids. Trimming took off 0 bases at V and 0 bases at J, with 9 bases between the two ends. The CDR3 DNA reads TGTGCCAGCAGCGTAGGGACAGCCTACCAAGAGACCCAGTACTTC. Amino acid sequence: CASSVGTAYQETQYF.

The chain has TRBV5-4 and TRBJ1-2, with 7 bases matching TRBD1. With 4 bases clipped from V and 1 base from J, the junction kept 7 bases outside the gene matches. Germline V gene sequence: CDR1 SGHNT, CDR2 YYREEE (reference sequence). The CDR3 length is 15 residues. In DNA, the CDR3 is TGTGCCAGCAGCCCCGACAGGGAGTATAACTATGGCTACACCTTC. Amino acid sequence: CASSPDREYNYGYTF. Supplemented by reference TRBV5-4 and TRBJ1-2, the full variable domain reads ETGVTQSPTHLIKTRGQQVTLRCSSQSGHNTVSWYQQALGQGPQFIFQYYREEENGRGNFPPRFSGLQFPNYSSELNVNALELDDSALYLCASSPDREYNYGYTFGSGTRLTVV.

This clone showed up just a few times. The chain uses TRBV10-3 and TRBJ2-7, with D possibly TRBD1 on 5 matching bases. The CDR3 loop spans 14 amino acids. The V end was cut by 6 bases, the J end by 6 bases, with 18 bases between. Germline lookup yields CDR1 ENHRY and CDR2 SYGVKD. This CDR3 is CAISRQQEGSEQYF. DNA for the CDR3: TGTGCCATCAGCAGACAGCAAGAAGGTTCCGAGCAGTACTTC.

This chain links TRBV6-6 with TRBJ1-2; D is ambiguous. Trimming pared 8 bases from V and 4 bases from J, leaving 11 bases between. Germline lookup yields CDR1 MNHNY and CDR2 SVGAGI (reference sequence). This CDR3 is 12 amino acids long. The CDR3 bases are TGTGCCAGCTTCCGCAGGAGCTATGGCTACACCTTC. It encodes CASFRRSYGYTF.

The V and J genes are TRBV25-1 and TRBJ2-3, with D tentatively TRBD1 (6 bases). The CDR3 is 15 residues long. Germline CDR1 MGHDK, CDR2 SYGVNS. V lost 1 base and J lost 6, with 14 bases in between. The CDR3 bases are TGTGCCAGCAGTGAATTAGGGGGATCGGCCGATACGCAGTATTTT. It codes for CASSELGGSADTQYF.

The J gene is TRBJ2-1, the V gene TRBV5-6, with D perhaps being TRBD1 or TRBD2 (5 bases each). Germline V gene lookup returns CDR1 SGHDT and CDR2 YYEEEE. V lost 3 bases and J 3 bases, leaving 13 bases between the germline ends. This CDR3 has 15 residues. CDR3 DNA: TGTGCCAGCAGCTCGGGACGCCGGATCTACAATGAGCAGTTCTTC. Protein sequence: CASSSGRRIYNEQFF.

The table lists this clone with a count of one. J is TRBJ2-1 and V is TRBV28; 10 nucleotides agree with TRBD2. The germline CDR1 and CDR2 sequences are MDHEN and SYDVKM. The CDR3 is 14 amino acids. V lost 7 bases and J lost 5; bases outside the gene matches: 5. The DNA for the CDR3 is TGTGCCAGCAAGGGGACTAGCGCCCACAATGAGCAGTTCTTC. Protein sequence: CASKGTSAHNEQFF.

The chain employs TRBV29-1 and TRBJ1-4; D gene unclear. This CDR3 spans 13 amino acids. CDR1 and CDR2 from the germline V gene are SQVTM and ANQGSEA. The germline V and J ends were trimmed by 7 bases and 8 bases, with 17 bases remaining between them. In DNA form, the CDR3 reads TGCAGCGCCCTCCAGGTCGGCCGGGAAAAACTGTTTTTT. Translation gives CSALQVGREKLFF.

The gene calls are TRBV4-1 and TRBJ2-1; TRBD2 matches 10 bases. With V trimmed by 1 base and J by 8 bases, 8 bases remained unmatched. The CDR3 has 16 amino acids. Looked up from germline, CDR1 is MGHRA and CDR2 is YSYEKL. CDR3 bases: TGCGCCAGCAGCCAAGTACTAGCGGGACCCAAAGATGAGCAGTTCTTC. Residues: CASSQVLAGPKDEQFF.

This sequence joins TRBV10-3 and TRBJ2-2; D is possibly TRBD1 (6 bases). V was cut by 10 bases and J by 0 bases, with 15 bases left in between. The CDR3 sequence is 15 residues long. Germline-derived CDR1 and CDR2 are ENHRY and SYGVKD. The CDR3 nucleotides read TGTGCCACCTTACCGACAGGACCGAACACCGGGGAGCTGTTTTTT. The encoded protein is CATLPTGPNTGELFF.

This sequence joins TRBV9 and TRBJ1-4; no reliable D call. The CDR3 has 14 residues. The V end lost 3 bases, the J end lost 10 bases, and 16 bases lay between the germline ends. From germline, CDR1 is SGDLS and CDR2 YYNGEE. The CDR3 loop reads CASSEYGASGKLFF. The CDR3 nucleotides read TGTGCCAGCAGCGAGTATGGAGCCTCCGGAAAACTGTTTTTT.

Only a few counts were recorded for this clone. The chain couples TRBV6-5 to TRBJ2-7; no definite D call. The V and J ends lost 8 bases and 1 base respectively, with 12 bases between them. From germline, CDR1 is MNHEY and CDR2 SVGAGI. The length of the CDR3 is 13 residues. CDR3 DNA sequence: TGTGCCAGCCGGTCAGGCACTTCCTACGAGCAGTACTTC. Encoded protein: CASRSGTSYEQYF.

The genes are TRBV9 and TRBJ2-3, with a tentative D call TRBD2 (5 bases). The CDR3 contains 15 residues. V lost 4 bases to trimming and J lost 5 bases, with 17 bases between them. Germline V gene data show CDR1 as SGDLS and CDR2 as YYNGEE. CDR3 in amino acids: CASSSPDLGRDTQYF. As DNA, the CDR3 is TGTGCCAGCAGCTCCCCAGATCTGGGGAGAGATACGCAGTATTTT.